Each of the 10 T cell receptor beta chains below was sequenced from the same sample in a study of blood T cell repertoires in COVID-19. Assay used: immunoSEQ multiplex PCR; TCRdb lists only in-frame clones, some missing. This table holds about 170,000 clones, roughly four fifths found once. The specimen sequenced was peripheral blood. The receptors here all came from a man aged 40-50 years who had recovered from COVID-19.

The chain combines TRBV24-1 with TRBJ2-5; D is undetermined. V was pared by 9 bases and J by 7 bases, with 11 bases between. The germline gives CDR1 KGHDR, CDR2 SFDVKD. The CDR3 sequence is 11 residues long. CDR3 coding DNA: TGTGCCACCGAGGTATTTGGGACCCAGTACTTC. Residues: CATEVFGTQYF.

This clone was picked up one time. The chain couples TRBV27 to TRBJ2-5, with 12 bases aligning to TRBD2. Trimming cost V 5 bases and J 4 bases; bases outside gene matches: 2. CDR1 is MNHEY and CDR2 is SMNVEV in the germline V gene (reference sequence). The CDR3 contains 14 residues. Written as DNA, the CDR3 is TGTGCCAGCAGTGTGGGACTAGCGGGAGAGACCCAGTACTTC. It is translated as CASSVGLAGETQYF.

This clone was seen at least ten times. The rearrangement joins TRBV6-1 to TRBJ2-3, with 9 positions matching TRBD2. The V segment lost 2 bases and the J segment 1 base; nucleotides outside the gene matches: 1. This CDR3 comprises 15 residues. Germline CDR1 and CDR2: MNHNS and SASEGT. CDR3 residues: CASSEIAGGTDTQYF. The CDR3 region has the DNA TGTGCCAGCAGTGAAATAGCGGGGGGCACAGATACGCAGTATTTT.

The genes are TRBV18 and TRBJ1-1; 10 bases are shared with TRBD1. Germline trimming cut 3 bases from V and 3 bases from J; bases unmatched to any gene: 1. In germline, CDR1 is KGHSH, CDR2 LQKENI. This CDR3 is built from 14 residues. The CDR3 DNA follows: TGTGCCAGCTCACCGGACAGGGGGTACACTGAAGCTTTCTTT. Translation gives CASSPDRGYTEAFF.

This chain links TRBV5-5 with TRBJ2-3; TRBD2 aligns across 7 bases. V was pared by 5 bases and J by 4 bases, with 10 bases of the junction left unmatched. Germline V gene data show CDR1 as SGHKS and CDR2 as YYEKEE (reference sequence). The CDR3 sequence is 15 residues long. CDR3 in amino acids: CASSGGGSLSDTQYF. The CDR3 coding sequence is TGTGCCAGCAGTGGGGGAGGGAGTCTGTCAGATACGCAGTATTTT.

This chain uses TRBV3-1 (or the pseudogene TRBV3-2) with TRBJ2-6; 7 nucleotides align to TRBD1. The ends lost 3 bases at V and 2 bases at J; junction bases unmatched: 1. Germline lookup yields CDR1 LGHDT and CDR2 YNNKEL (reference sequence). The CDR3 runs to 15 residues. The CDR3 nucleotides read TGTGCCAGCAGCCATCAGGGGGCTGGGGCCAACGTCCTGACTTTC. It yields the protein CASSHQGAGANVLTF.

This clone was seen a single time. J is TRBJ2-3 and V is TRBV6-6, with TRBD1 identical over 8 bases. From germline, CDR1 is MNHNY and CDR2 SVGAGI (reference sequence). This CDR3 has 17 amino acids. Losses at the gene ends were 7 bases for V and 0 bases for J; bases not matched to a gene: 12. CDR3 in DNA: TGTGCCAGCATTCGAAACCCCGGGACAGGTAGCACAGATACGCAGTATTTT. Its protein product is CASIRNPGTGSTDTQYF.

The chain uses TRBV4-3 and TRBJ1-3; 7 bases are a match to TRBD1. V lost 4 bases to trimming and J lost 2 bases; unmatched junction nucleotides: 5. Germline assignment: CDR1 LGHNA and CDR2 YSLEER. The CDR3 spans 15 residues. The CDR3 DNA is TGCGCCAGCAGCCCAAAGACAGGGACTGGAAACACCATATATTTT. Its protein is CASSPKTGTGNTIYF.

The chain has TRBV28 and TRBJ1-4; 12 nucleotides line up with TRBD1. Trimming at V came to 1 base and at J to 11 bases, leaving 8 bases not matched to a gene. The CDR3 length is 16 residues. From germline, CDR1 is MDHEN and CDR2 SYDVKM. DNA of the CDR3: TGTGCCAGCAGTTTATTGGACGGGACAGGGGGCGATAAACTGTTTTTT. Amino acids: CASSLLDGTGGDKLFF.

The chain carries TRBV11-2 and TRBJ1-2; possibly TRBD1 for D (6 bases). CDR1 is SGHAT, CDR2 FQNNGV, per germline. V lost 4 bases and J 2 bases, leaving 14 bases between the germline ends. This CDR3 region has 15 residues. The DNA for the CDR3 is TGTGCCAGCAGCTCCGCCGGGACATCAAACTATGGCTACACCTTC. Protein product: CASSSAGTSNYGYTF.